The 22 T cell receptor beta chains below all came from one sample that was sequenced in a study of OX40 agonist ivuxolimab in advanced cancers. The library was obtained by the immunoSEQ multiplex PCR assay. TCRdb carries this immuneACCESS record with in-frame sequences only. Its versions omit some clonotypes, under half of them owing to an unresolved V gene in the studies checked, with the rest unexplained. Recorded for this sample are about 45,000 clones; 88% of them occurred a single time. The ten top clones hold about 1% of the sample. This specimen was CD4+ or CD8+ T cells sorted from blood, taken in a trial of the OX40 agonist ivuxolimab. These TCRs come from an adult with an advanced solid tumor such as melanoma, head and neck, liver or kidney cancer.

The chain couples TRBV5-1 to TRBJ2-1; TRBD1 agrees at 10 bases. Per germline, CDR1 SGHRS and CDR2 YFSETQ. This CDR3 comprises 14 residues. Trimming at V came to 7 bases and at J to 7 bases, leaving 8 bases not matched to a gene. CDR3 region: CASGTGQGRNEQFF. In DNA, the CDR3 is TGCGCCAGCGGGACGGGACAGGGGAGGAATGAGCAGTTCTTC.

The V gene is TRBV28, the J gene TRBJ1-2; a possible D gene is TRBD1 (6 bases). Germline CDR1 reads MDHEN; CDR2 reads SYDVKM. V was shortened by 5 bases and J by 4 bases, with 14 bases between the two germline ends. CDR3 length: 14 residues. CDR3: CASSLGQFPYGYTF. The CDR3 DNA is TGTGCCAGCAGTCTCGGACAGTTCCCCTATGGCTACACCTTC.

CDR3 loop: CASSVAPWQEGLAALREQYF. DNA of the CDR3: TGTGCCAGCAGCGTAGCCCCTTGGCAGGAAGGACTAGCGGCCCTAAGGGAGCAGTACTTC. V is TRBV9 and J is TRBJ2-7, with 10 bases lining up with TRBD2. This CDR3 has 20 amino acids. The trim removed 0 bases at V and 7 bases at J, leaving 22 bases unmatched. Per germline, CDR1 SGDLS and CDR2 YYNGEE. The full variable domain, completed using reference TRBV9 and TRBJ2-7, is DSGVTQTPKHLITATGQRVTLRCSPRSGDLSVYWYQQSLDQGLQFLIQYYNGEERAKGNILERFSAQQFPDLHSELNLSSLELGDSALYFCASSVAPWQEGLAALREQYFGPGTRLTVT.

The chain employs TRBV11-3 and TRBJ1-5; the D gene is possibly TRBD1 (5 bases). The CDR3 contains 17 residues. V was clipped by 0 bases and J by 0 bases, with 12 bases between them. CDR1 SGHNT and CDR2 YENEEA come from the germline V gene. DNA for the CDR3: TGTGCCAGCAGCTTAGAATCGGGACCGAATAGCAATCAGCCCCAGCATTTT. Amino acid sequence: CASSLESGPNSNQPQHF.

This chain links TRBV13 with TRBJ2-7; TRBD1 is a possible D gene (6 bases). Trimming pared 1 base from V and 5 bases from J, leaving 9 bases between. CDR3 length: 13 amino acids. Germline V lookup: CDR1 PRHDT, CDR2 FYEKMQ (reference sequence). CDR3 DNA: TGTGCCAGCAGCTTAGTCAGGGGCAACGAGCAGTACTTC. As protein: CASSLVRGNEQYF.

The chain has TRBV28 and TRBJ2-6; 8 bases are shared with TRBD1. This CDR3 is 21 amino acids long. CDR1 MDHEN and CDR2 SYDVKM come from the germline V gene. J gave up 4 bases and V 7 bases, and 24 bases lay outside the gene matches. CDR3: CASTPRTGRHPSDGGANVLTF. The CDR3 region has the DNA TGTGCCAGCACCCCGAGGACAGGGCGTCATCCTTCGGATGGCGGGGCCAACGTCCTGACTTTC.

V and J are TRBV7-3 and TRBJ1-2; the D is unclear. Per germline, CDR1 SGHTA and CDR2 FQGTGA. The V gene lost 2 bases and the J gene lost 4 bases, with 11 bases spanning the gap. The CDR3 has 14 residues. CDR3 bases: TGTGCCAGCAGCTTAGGCCCGGTGGGCTATGGCTACACCTTC. Its protein is CASSLGPVGYGYTF.

This sequence joins TRBV15 and TRBJ2-1; D unresolved. The CDR3 is 12 amino acids. V lost 4 bases, J lost 9 bases, and 10 bases lay in between. Germline CDR1 and CDR2: LNHNV and YYDKDF (reference sequence). The CDR3 spells CATSKTVGEQFF. The CDR3 region has the DNA TGTGCCACCAGCAAAACTGTTGGTGAGCAGTTCTTC.

The chain couples TRBV11-2 to TRBJ2-1; weak D call: TRBD2 (6 bases). Germline V gives CDR1 SGHAT, CDR2 FQNNGV. The CDR3 has 19 amino acids. V was pared by 5 bases and J by 0 bases, with 23 bases between. CDR3 protein: CASSPQFSTGAVSYNEQFF. The CDR3 DNA sequence: TGTGCCAGCAGCCCCCAATTTTCTACGGGAGCGGTCTCCTACAATGAGCAGTTCTTC.

The V gene is TRBV7-3, the J gene TRBJ2-1; no clear D. Trimming removed 0 bases at V and 5 bases at J, with 8 bases between. The germline CDR1 and CDR2 sequences are SGHTA and FQGTGA. The CDR3 contains 14 residues. The CDR3 loop reads CASSLTWEDNEQFF. In nucleotides, the CDR3 is TGTGCCAGCAGCTTAACCTGGGAAGACAATGAGCAGTTCTTC.

V gene TRBV7-9 combines with J gene TRBJ1-1, with 7 bases matching TRBD1. With 5 bases clipped from V and 5 bases from J, the junction kept 5 bases outside the gene matches. The CDR3 loop spans 13 amino acids. Germline loops: CDR1 SEHNR, CDR2 FQNEAQ (reference sequence). CDR3 coding DNA: TGTGCCAGCAGCCTACAGGGGCGTACTGAAGCTTTCTTT. This sequence encodes CASSLQGRTEAFF.

The rearrangement joins TRBV5-4 to TRBJ2-3; TRBD1 agrees at 10 bases. V trimming: 2 bases; J trimming: 4 bases; junction bases outside the gene matches: 10. Germline lookup yields CDR1 SGHNT and CDR2 YYREEE (reference sequence). This CDR3 is built from 17 residues. The CDR3 nucleotides read TGTGCCAGCAGCTTAGGGTCGTCCGGGACAGGGGCAGATACGCAGTATTTT. Amino acids: CASSLGSSGTGADTQYF.

The chain employs TRBV5-6 and TRBJ1-6; 9 nucleotides agree with TRBD1. The germline V gene encodes CDR1 SGHDT and CDR2 YYEEEE. J gave up 7 bases and V 4 bases, and 6 bases lay outside the gene matches. The CDR3 is made up of 15 amino acids. CDR3 in DNA: TGTGCCAGCAGCAAGGACAGGGGACAGAATTCACCCCTCCACTTT. It translates to CASSKDRGQNSPLHF.

The chain uses TRBV11-2 and TRBJ2-3; D might be TRBD1 (6 bases). Trimming cost V 2 bases and J 6 bases, with 12 bases left between them. The CDR3 is 14 amino acids. Looked up from germline, CDR1 is SGHAT and CDR2 is FQNNGV. CDR3 sequence: CASSLTTGSDTQYF. The CDR3 DNA reads as TGTGCCAGCAGCTTAACCACAGGGTCGGATACGCAGTATTTT.

The chain links TRBV18 to TRBJ2-7, with TRBD2 identical over 14 bases. Trimming took 6 bases from V and 3 from J; bases not matched to a gene: 7. Germline V gene sequence: CDR1 KGHSH, CDR2 LQKENI. This CDR3 contains 16 residues. CDR3 loop: CASSPAGTSGSYEQYF. CDR3 in DNA: TGTGCCAGCTCTCCGGCTGGGACTAGCGGGAGCTACGAGCAGTACTTC.

The chain combines TRBV7-2 with TRBJ2-1; 9 bases align to TRBD1. This CDR3 is 16 amino acids long. J lost 7 bases, V lost 3 bases, and 10 bases had no gene match. Germline V gene sequence: CDR1 SGHTA, CDR2 FQGNSA. CDR3 in amino acids: CASSLRAGQGRNEQFF. In DNA form, the CDR3 reads TGTGCCAGCAGCTTGAGGGCGGGACAGGGACGAAATGAGCAGTTCTTC.

The V call is TRBV6-1, the J call TRBJ2-1, with D uncertain. Trimming left V 7 bases short and J 2 bases short, with 9 bases between. The length of the CDR3 is 13 residues. Germline CDR1 and CDR2: MNHNS and SASEGT. CDR3 sequence: CASTTTTYNEQFF. The CDR3 DNA follows: TGTGCCAGCACAACAACTACCTACAATGAGCAGTTCTTC.

The chain couples TRBV7-9 to TRBJ2-7, with a possible D match to TRBD2 (6 bases). Trimming removed 3 bases at V and 7 bases at J, with 19 bases between. The CDR3 runs to 15 residues. Germline V gives CDR1 SEHNR, CDR2 FQNEAQ (reference sequence). The CDR3 loop is CASSLAGLTSGEQYF. CDR3 nucleotides: TGTGCCAGCAGCTTGGCGGGACTGACGTCGGGGGAGCAGTACTTC.

This sequence joins TRBV5-1 and TRBJ2-1, with D tentatively TRBD1 (6 bases). The V gene's germline CDR1 is SGHRS and CDR2 YFSETQ. The CDR3 covers 16 residues. Trimming left V 1 base short and J 2 bases short, with 13 bases between. CDR3: CASSLSGTTPYNEQFF. CDR3 in DNA: TGCGCCAGCAGCTTGTCGGGGACAACACCCTACAATGAGCAGTTCTTC.

This chain connects TRBV27 to TRBJ2-2; D is uncertain. Germline CDR1 is MNHEY and CDR2 is SMNVEV (reference sequence). Trimming took off 5 bases at V and 1 base at J, with 11 bases between the two ends. This CDR3 comprises 15 residues. The CDR3 sequence: CASSLVLLNTGELFF. The CDR3 DNA is TGTGCCAGCAGTCTGGTTCTCTTGAACACCGGGGAGCTGTTTTTT.

The chain carries TRBV28 and TRBJ2-4; D is tentatively TRBD1 or TRBD2 (5 bases each). This CDR3 region has 18 residues. Germline CDR1 and CDR2: MDHEN and SYDVKM. V was trimmed by 6 bases and J by 0 bases, leaving 21 bases between them. Written as DNA, the CDR3 is TGTGCCAGCAGGCCCTCCGGGACCGTGGTCCTAGCCAAAAACATTCAGTACTTC. Protein sequence: CASRPSGTVVLAKNIQYF.

The chain uses TRBV7-2 and TRBJ1-1, with D hard to call. The CDR3 length is 14 residues. V dropped 5 bases and J dropped 0 bases, with 10 bases sitting between them. Germline CDR1 and CDR2: SGHTA and FQGNSA. The CDR3 region has the DNA TGTGCCAGCAGCCGAAATCAGGTGAACACTGAAGCTTTCTTT. It yields the protein CASSRNQVNTEAFF. The full variable domain, rest sourced from reference TRBV7-2 and TRBJ1-1, is GAGVSQSPSNKVTEKGKDVELRCDPISGHTALYWYRQSLGQGLEFLIYFQGNSAPDKSGLPSDRFSAERTGGSVSTLTIQRTQQEDSAVYLCASSRNQVNTEAFFGQGTRLTVV.